Presented here are 15 T cell receptor beta chains from one specimen sequenced in a study of blood T cell repertoires in COVID-19. The table came from immunoSEQ multiplex PCR; TCRdb's copy has only in-frame clones and leaves some out. Here the sample spans about 87,000 clones, approximately 85% being singletons. The specimen was peripheral blood. These TCRs come from a woman of 80 years or more with COVID-19, enrolled during active disease.

The chain uses TRBV5-1 and TRBJ1-5; D gene ambiguous. Trimming removed 3 bases at V and 5 bases at J, with 9 bases between. Germline values: CDR1 SGHRS, CDR2 YFSETQ. The CDR3 has 13 amino acids. The chain's CDR3 is CASSWSTDQPQHF. The CDR3 nucleotides are TGCGCCAGCAGCTGGTCCACTGATCAGCCCCAGCATTTT.

The CDR3 DNA reads TGTGCCAGCAGCCAGGGACTAGCGGGAGTATTTGAGCAGTTCTTC. Amino acid sequence: CASSQGLAGVFEQFF. This chain joins TRBV28 and TRBJ2-1; 14 positions match TRBD2. V was clipped by 6 bases and J by 9 bases; unmatched bases: 7. In germline, CDR1 is MDHEN, CDR2 SYDVKM. This CDR3 has 15 residues.

This chain uses TRBV7-9 with TRBJ1-1; the match to TRBD1 covers 7 bases. The CDR3 sequence is 14 residues long. The V segment lost 5 bases and the J segment 1 base; nucleotides outside the gene matches: 4. The germline V gene encodes CDR1 SEHNR and CDR2 FQNEAQ (reference sequence). The CDR3 DNA follows: TGTGCCAGCAGCCAAGGACAGGCGAACACTGAAGCTTTCTTT. Protein: CASSQGQANTEAFF.

The genes are TRBV5-6 and TRBJ1-5; D is unclear. Germline CDR1 and CDR2: SGHDT and YYEEEE. Trimming shortened V by 0 bases and J by 3 bases, and 4 bases separated the two germline ends. The CDR3 totals 13 residues. Here the CDR3 reads CASSLGANQPQHF. CDR3 coding DNA: TGTGCCAGCAGCTTGGGGGCCAATCAGCCCCAGCATTTT.

The chain employs TRBV28 and TRBJ2-7, with TRBD2 identical over 10 bases. V lost 1 base, J lost 2 bases, and 8 bases stayed unmatched. The CDR3 is 17 amino acids. In germline, CDR1 is MDHEN, CDR2 SYDVKM. In DNA form, the CDR3 reads TGTGCCAGCAGTTTATTTTTTGGGACTAGCGTTACCTACGAGCAGTACTTC. The encoded protein is CASSLFFGTSVTYEQYF.

The V gene is TRBV29-1, the J gene TRBJ2-4; 10 positions agree with TRBD1. The length of the CDR3 is 15 residues. Germline-derived CDR1 and CDR2 are SQVTM and ANQGSEA. The junction had 5 bases not matched to a gene; V was cut back by 3 bases and J by 3 bases. DNA of the CDR3: TGCAGCGTTGAGACAGGGGGCTCCTTCAAAAACATTCAGTACTTC. This translates into CSVETGGSFKNIQYF.

The rearrangement links TRBV19 to TRBJ1-1; 7 bases align to TRBD1. Germline V gene sequence: CDR1 LNHDA, CDR2 SQIVND (reference sequence). With V trimmed by 8 bases and J by 3 bases, 6 bases remained unmatched. The CDR3 is 13 residues long. Written as DNA, the CDR3 is TGTGCCAGTGGACAGGTAGCGTACACTGAAGCTTTCTTT. Residues: CASGQVAYTEAFF.

The chain links TRBV6-2 or TRBV6-3 to TRBJ2-7; D gene uncertain. Trimming shortened V by 2 bases and J by 4 bases, and 9 bases separated the two germline ends. This CDR3 has 13 amino acids. Germline V lookup: CDR1 MNHEY, CDR2 SVGEGT. CDR3 in DNA: TGTGCCAGCAGTTACCCGGGTCGTTACGAGCAGTACTTC. It specifies CASSYPGRYEQYF.

The gene calls are TRBV7-3 and TRBJ2-2; 8 nucleotides line up with TRBD1. From germline, CDR1 is SGHTA and CDR2 FQGTGA. The CDR3 totals 14 residues. V lost 2 bases to trimming and J lost 7 bases; unmatched junction nucleotides: 3. CDR3 in amino acids: CASSLDRGIGELFF. The CDR3 DNA reads TGTGCCAGCAGCTTAGACAGGGGAATCGGGGAGCTGTTTTTT.

V gene TRBV7-3 combines with J gene TRBJ1-2; D gene uncertain. The CDR3 runs 13 residues. CDR1 is SGHTA and CDR2 is FQGTGA in the germline V gene. V was trimmed by 2 bases and J by 9 bases, leaving 13 bases between them. CDR3 loop: CASSLAAEGSYTF. The CDR3 DNA sequence: TGTGCCAGCAGCTTAGCGGCGGAAGGAAGCTACACCTTC. Full variable domain (missing parts from reference TRBV7-3 and TRBJ1-2): GAGVSQTPSNKVTEKGKYVELRCDPISGHTALYWYRQSLGQGPEFLIYFQGTGAADDSGLPNDRFFAVRPEGSVSTLKIQRTERGDSAVYLCASSLAAEGSYTFGSGTRLTVV.

V usage is TRBV6-5 and J usage is TRBJ1-4, with D possibly matching TRBD1 (5 bases). The germline V gene encodes CDR1 MNHEY and CDR2 SVGAGI. The CDR3 runs 16 residues. V shed 4 bases and J shed 3 bases, with 15 bases lying between them. As DNA, the CDR3 is TGTGCCAGCAGTTCCCTAGGGGCGGGAGCTAATGAAAAACTGTTTTTT. It encodes CASSSLGAGANEKLFF.

V and J are TRBV5-1 and TRBJ2-5, with 8 bases that match TRBD1. The junction had 4 bases not matched to a gene; V was cut back by 4 bases and J by 5 bases. The germline V gene encodes CDR1 SGHRS and CDR2 YFSETQ. The CDR3 extends over 13 amino acids. The CDR3 spells CASSTQGDETQYF. CDR3 coding DNA: TGCGCCAGCAGCACACAGGGGGATGAGACCCAGTACTTC.

This clone was counted a single time. CDR3 sequence reads: CASSRPGQNSYEQYF. CDR3 nucleotide sequence: TGCGCCAGCAGCCGACCGGGACAGAACTCCTACGAGCAGTACTTC. The chain joins TRBV4-1 to TRBJ2-7; 7 bases are a match to TRBD1. The CDR3 spans 15 residues. V gave up 4 bases and J gave up 0 bases; unmatched junction bases: 6. The germline gives CDR1 MGHRA, CDR2 YSYEKL.

V and J are TRBV12-5 and TRBJ1-1; D remains unclear. The V end was cut by 4 bases, the J end by 2 bases, with 5 bases between. The germline gives CDR1 LGHNT, CDR2 FRNRAP. The CDR3 loop spans 12 amino acids. CDR3 sequence reads: CASGYYNTEAFF. The CDR3 DNA is TGTGCTAGTGGTTACTATAACACTGAAGCTTTCTTT. Full variable domain (remainder filled in from reference TRBV12-5 and TRBJ1-1): DARVTQTPRHKVTEMGQEVTMRCQPILGHNTVFWYRQTMMQGLELLAYFRNRAPLDDSGMPKDRFSAEMPDATLATLKIQPSEPRDSAVYFCASGYYNTEAFFGQGTRLTVV.

V usage is TRBV5-1 and J usage is TRBJ2-7; 7 nucleotides match TRBD1. Trimming cost V 3 bases and J 2 bases; bases outside gene matches: 8. CDR1 and CDR2 from the germline V gene are SGHRS and YFSETQ. The CDR3 covers 15 residues. The CDR3: CASSWTGRGAYEQYF. Written as DNA, the CDR3 is TGCGCCAGCAGCTGGACAGGACGGGGAGCCTACGAGCAGTACTTC.